These 19 T cell receptor beta chains share one sample of origin, sequenced in a study of T cell clonality in common variable immunodeficiency. Repertoires were generated with immunoSEQ multiplex PCR, while TCRdb's copy carries only in-frame clones and drops some. This sample comprises approximately 46,000 clones, none seen once only. The sample comprised peripheral blood mononuclear cells. The receptors here all came from a person aged 18-70 years in good health.

A note on this clone: Since a much larger clone is just one base distant, this may be a read error. Distinct nucleotide sequences in the sample also encode this CDR3. CDR3 in amino acids: CAWTGRGGNTIYF. The CDR3 bases that were read are TGTGCCTGGACAGGGCGAGGTGGAAACACA. V gene TRBV30 combines with J gene TRBJ1-3, with a tentative D call TRBD1 (5 bases). Coverage ceases 3 residues before the CDR3 finishes, and the germline J gene fills in the end. This CDR3 contains 13 residues. Germline loops: CDR1 GTSNPN, CDR2 SVGIG (reference sequence).

The sample holds a few counts of this clone. The read finishes 3 residues shy of the CDR3 end, and the germline J gene is used to complete it. J is TRBJ1-4 and V is TRBV5-6; D is ambiguous. Germline loops: CDR1 SGHDT, CDR2 YYEEEE. CDR3 length: 12 amino acids. The CDR3 spells CASSLARSPLFF. Partial CDR3 DNA: TGTGCCAGCAGCTTGGCTAGATCACCA.

This clone occurred many times. The read gets to within 3 residues of the CDR3 end, and the germline J gene fills in the rest. J is TRBJ1-6 and V is TRBV7-6; TRBD1 matches 7 bases. The CDR3 runs 14 residues. Losses at the gene ends were 5 bases for V and 7 bases for J; bases not matched to a gene: 5. From germline, CDR1 is SGHVS and CDR2 FNYEAQ. The CDR3 DNA, read in part, is TGTGCCAGCAGCCCGACAGGGTACAATTCACCC. It yields the protein CASSPTGYNSP. The full CDR3 protein reads CASSPTGYNSPLHF.

This clone showed up many times. The read finishes 3 residues shy of the CDR3 end, and the germline J gene is used to complete it. This rearrangement joins TRBV4-2 to TRBJ2-7; 8 positions match TRBD1. The CDR3 covers 14 residues. Germline loops: CDR1 LGHNA, CDR2 YNFKEQ. Trimming cost V 0 bases and J 6 bases; bases outside gene matches: 4. Incomplete CDR3 DNA: TGTGCCAGCAGCCAAGATCCCGGACAGGGCGAG. Amino acids: CASSQDPGQGE. The CDR3 in its entirety is CASSQDPGQGEQYF.

Ten or more counts support this clone. CDR3 in amino acids: CASSLDIYTDTQYF. CDR3 DNA (partial): TGCGCCAGCAGCTTGGACATTTACACAGATACG. The chain carries TRBV5-1 and TRBJ2-3; no clear D gene. The sequence runs out 3 residues before the end of the CDR3; the remainder is reconstructed from the germline J gene. Trimming left V 0 bases short and J 2 bases short, with 7 bases between. The CDR3 covers 14 residues. Germline CDR1 reads SGHRS; CDR2 reads YFSETQ.

The table lists this clone with many counts. The read is 3 residues too short to cover the CDR3 end, so that end is filled in from the germline J gene. This chain links TRBV18 with TRBJ2-3; D gene uncertain. The CDR3 contains 16 residues. Germline assignment: CDR1 KGHSH and CDR2 LQKENI. Here the CDR3 reads CASSPPNSGPKETQYF. The DNA read from the CDR3 is TGTGCCAGCTCACCACCGAATTCTGGGCCCAAAGAGACG.

As concerns this clone: The DNA ends 3 residues before the CDR3 does, and the rest of the CDR3 is filled in from the germline J gene. The chain has TRBV5-1 and TRBJ2-7; TRBD2 agrees at 8 bases. This CDR3 region has 14 residues. The trim removed 4 bases at V and 4 bases at J, leaving 7 bases unmatched. Germline V lookup: CDR1 SGHRS, CDR2 YFSETQ. The CDR3 is CASSPAGGMYEQYF. The sequenced part of the CDR3 DNA is TGCGCCAGCAGCCCGGCGGGGGGAATGTACGAG.

There are many counts of this clone. Coverage ceases 3 residues before the CDR3 finishes, and the germline J gene fills in the end. The rearrangement links TRBV20-1 to TRBJ1-1; D is ambiguous. CDR3 size: 12 residues. Trimming took off 4 bases at V and 0 bases at J, with 6 bases between the two ends. Germline-derived CDR1 and CDR2 are DFQATT and SNEGSKA (reference sequence). The CDR3 bases that were read are TGCAGTGCTACTAAACTGAACACTGAA. It translates to CSATKLNTE. The entire CDR3 reads CSATKLNTEAFF.

This clone was found many times. The read terminates 3 residues before the CDR3 end, so the remaining end is supplied by the germline J gene. V and J are TRBV5-1 and TRBJ1-1, with 7 positions matching TRBD1. The CDR3 is 14 residues long. V was pared by 0 bases and J by 4 bases, with 3 bases of the junction left unmatched. CDR1 is SGHRS, CDR2 YFSETQ, per germline. CDR3 bases read: TGCGCCAGCAGCTTGGCAGGGGGTAGCACTGAA. Amino acids: CASSLAGGSTE. The CDR3 as a whole reads CASSLAGGSTEAFF.

In this sample, this clone turned up many times. The read comes to an end 3 residues before the CDR3 does, leaving the germline J gene to fill in the end. The chain has TRBV12-3 or TRBV12-4 and TRBJ2-1; D is possibly TRBD1 (5 bases). The CDR3 is 11 amino acids. V gave up 5 bases and J gave up 9 bases, with 8 bases separating them. CDR3 DNA, as far as it was read: TGTGCCAGCAGTCAAGGGGCTGAG. Protein: CASSQGAE. The entire CDR3 protein reads CASSQGAEQFF.

This clone was seen repeatedly, ten times or more. From the germline J gene comes the end of the CDR3, since the read stops 3 residues before it. The rearrangement links TRBV4-1 to TRBJ1-1; 10 nucleotides line up with TRBD1. The CDR3 covers 13 residues. Germline assignment: CDR1 MGHRA and CDR2 YSYEKL. CDR3 DNA (partial): TGCGCCAGCAGCGGGGGACAGGGGTTTAGG. Residues: CASSGGQGFR. The full CDR3 sequence reads CASSGGQGFRAFF.

Here the CDR3 reads CASSSPGLAGYEQYF. The sequenced CDR3 bases are TGTGCCAGCAGCTCCCCGGGACTAGCGGGTTACGAG. This chain links TRBV5-4 with TRBJ2-7, with TRBD2 matching 12 bases. The read terminates 3 residues before the CDR3 end, so the remaining end is supplied by the germline J gene. V shed 3 bases and J 4 bases; nucleotides not matched to a gene: 5. This CDR3 comprises 15 residues. In germline, CDR1 is SGHNT, CDR2 YYREEE (reference sequence).

This clone was counted at least ten times. The DNA ends 3 residues before the CDR3 does, and the rest of the CDR3 is filled in from the germline J gene. The chain has TRBV4-2 and TRBJ2-3, with 9 bases that match TRBD2. With 8 bases clipped from V and 5 bases from J, the junction kept 14 bases outside the gene matches. The CDR3 totals 16 residues. Per germline, CDR1 LGHNA and CDR2 YNFKEQ. The covered CDR3 bases are TGTGCCAGCCAAAAGGGTACTAGCGGGTGGGGAGATACG. Its protein is CASQKGTSGWGDT. Given in full, the CDR3 is CASQKGTSGWGDTQYF.

About this clone: The read falls 3 residues short of the CDR3 end, and the missing part is taken from the germline J gene. The gene calls are TRBV19 and TRBJ1-1; D may be TRBD1 (6 bases). The length of the CDR3 is 11 residues. Germline CDR1 reads LNHDA; CDR2 reads SQIVND (reference sequence). CDR3 DNA, as far as it was read: TGTGCCAGCTGGGGAGGGGGAGAA. Amino acid sequence: CASWGGGE. The full CDR3 protein reads CASWGGGEAFF.

This clone was observed many times. The observed sequence ends 3 residues before the CDR3 terminus, with the missing tail filled in from the germline J gene. The genes are TRBV29-1 and TRBJ2-6; TRBD1 agrees at 11 bases. Germline assignment: CDR1 SQVTM and CDR2 ANQGSEA. The V segment lost 5 bases and the J segment 1 base; nucleotides outside the gene matches: 4. The CDR3 totals 16 residues. The CDR3 is CSVSGQGASGANVLTF. The part of the CDR3 DNA that was read is TGCAGCGTTAGCGGACAGGGGGCATCTGGGGCCAACGTC. Variable domain in full (rest from reference TRBV29-1 and TRBJ2-6): SAVISQKPSRDICQRGTSLTIQCQVDSQVTMMFWYRQQPGQSLTLIATANQGSEATYESGFVIDKFPISRPNLTFSTLTVSNMSPEDSSIYLCSVSGQGASGANVLTFGAGSRLTVL.

There are many counts of this clone. The missing CDR3 end, 3 residues past where the read stops, is filled in from the germline J gene. The chain is built from TRBV30 and TRBJ1-3, with unresolved D. With 0 bases removed from V and 3 bases from J, the gap between germline ends came to 9 bases. The CDR3 consists of 14 residues. The germline V gene encodes CDR1 GTSNPN and CDR2 SVGIG (reference sequence). The CDR3 sequence: CAWSVRSGGNTIYF. The CDR3 DNA, read in part, is TGTGCCTGGAGTGTACGGTCGGGTGGAAACACC.

Many counts were recorded for this clone. The CDR3 extends 3 residues past the end of the read, so its final part is completed from the germline J gene. The rearrangement links TRBV4-2 to TRBJ1-2; 8 bases agree with TRBD1. The germline gives CDR1 LGHNA, CDR2 YNFKEQ. The CDR3 spans 13 residues. The CDR3 is CASSHQGAPGYTF. The sequenced CDR3 bases are TGTGCCAGCAGCCACCAGGGGGCCCCGGGC.

This clone was observed at least ten times. The CDR3 extends 3 residues past the end of the read, so its final part is completed from the germline J gene. The chain employs TRBV2 and TRBJ2-3; possible D gene TRBD2, 5 bases. CDR1 and CDR2 from the germline V gene are SNHLY and FYNNEI. The CDR3 contains 16 residues. Deletions cut 0 bases from V and 1 base from J, with 11 bases between. CDR3 DNA (partial): TGTGCCAGCAGTGAAGCCCCGCTAGCCGGCACAGATACG. It yields the protein CASSEAPLAGTDT. The whole CDR3 sequence reads CASSEAPLAGTDTQYF.

This clone was detected ten times or more. The CDR3 is cut off 3 residues early in the read; its end comes from the germline J gene. This sequence joins TRBV20-1 and TRBJ1-1; the match to TRBD1 covers 7 bases. V was pared by 5 bases and J by 3 bases, with 9 bases of the junction left unmatched. Germline lookup yields CDR1 DFQATT and CDR2 SNEGSKA (reference sequence). The length of the CDR3 is 14 residues. CDR3 bases read: TGCAGTGCTCCCACCTTAGGACAGGACACTGAA. It specifies CSAPTLGQDTE. The whole CDR3 region reads CSAPTLGQDTEAFF.